Listed below are T cell receptor beta chains from one sample, sequenced in a study of cytomegalovirus exposure and HLA in healthy donors. Generated by immunoSEQ multiplex PCR, the TCRdb table keeps only in-frame clones and is missing some. The sample includes some 120,000 clones, more than 75% seen only once; the top ten take 9.5% to 13%. The sample taken for sequencing was PBMCs. The receptors were sampled from a man younger than 40 in good health and CMV-seropositive. The conserved cysteine and the conserved F or W are not part of the CDR3 here.

v_gene	j_gene	CDR3aa
TRBV9	TRBJ2-1	ASSGTSGSGNEQF
TRBV19	TRBJ2-3	ASTQFPAGPTDTQY
TRBV19	TRBJ2-1	ATQRVRGLATEQF
TRBV2	TRBJ2-3	ASRGQYVSADTQY
TRBV9	TRBJ2-7	ASSVGGTDYEQY
TRBV27	TRBJ2-1	ASRQRLAGGWNEQF
TRBV18	TRBJ1-2	ASSERQGAYGYT
TRBV10-1	TRBJ1-2	ASSDGGPGYT
TRBV9	TRBJ2-1	ASSPYGGNGNEQF
TRBV6-5	TRBJ2-3	ASSPPAGAPDTQY
TRBV6-1	TRBJ1-1	ASRSGIRTEAF
TRBV5-1	TRBJ2-7	ASKQDTLYEQY
TRBV18	TRBJ2-5	ASSPDTRQYQTQY
TRBV28	TRBJ2-5	ASSHRGQETQY
TRBV6-6	TRBJ2-7	ASSPQGSYEQY
TRBV6-5	TRBJ2-2	ASSSGGDTGELF
TRBV4-2	TRBJ2-7	ASSQVFSGAYEQY
TRBV6-5	TRBJ2-7	ASSLNRASYEQY
TRBV19	TRBJ1-1	ASIMGTGGMNTEAF
TRBV9	TRBJ2-2	VSSRADQNTGELF
TRBV20-1	TRBJ2-7	SARQGYEQY
TRBV21-1	TRBJ1-5	ASSTERGIGNQPQH
TRBV9	TRBJ2-7	ASSPRTEPYEQY
TRBV28	TRBJ1-5	PYIGGCHYNQPQH
TRBV5-4	TRBJ1-3	ASGERSGNTIY
TRBV5-1	TRBJ1-4	ASSVPGDQGKLF
TRBV11-3	TRBJ2-2	ASSHTRTRDVGELF
TRBV5-5	TRBJ2-2	ASSFQPTGTGELF